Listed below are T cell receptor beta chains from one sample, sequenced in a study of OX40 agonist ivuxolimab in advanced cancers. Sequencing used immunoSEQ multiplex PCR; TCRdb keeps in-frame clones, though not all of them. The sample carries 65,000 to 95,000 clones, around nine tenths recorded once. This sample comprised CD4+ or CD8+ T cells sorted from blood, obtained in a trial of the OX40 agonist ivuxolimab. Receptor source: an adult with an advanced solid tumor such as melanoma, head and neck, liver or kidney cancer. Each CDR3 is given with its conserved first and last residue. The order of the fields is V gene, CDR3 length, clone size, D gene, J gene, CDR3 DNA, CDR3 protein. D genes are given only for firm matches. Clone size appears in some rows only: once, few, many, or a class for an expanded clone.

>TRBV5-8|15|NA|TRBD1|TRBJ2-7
TGTGCCAGCAGCTTAATGACAGGGGGGCGTTGGGAGCAGTACTTC
CASSLMTGGRWEQYF
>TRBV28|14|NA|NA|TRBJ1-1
TGTGCCAGCAGCTTTATGGTTTTGGGCACTGAAGCTTTCTTT
CASSFMVLGTEAFF
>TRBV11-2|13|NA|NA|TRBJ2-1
TGTGCCAGCAGCTTAGGTCGGGAGAATGAGCAGTTCTTC
CASSLGRENEQFF
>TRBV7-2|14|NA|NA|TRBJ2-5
TGTGCCAGCAGCTTAGCACGAGGTGCGGGGACCCAGTACTTC
CASSLARGAGTQYF
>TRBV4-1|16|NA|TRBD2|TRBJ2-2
TGCGCCAGCAGCCAAGAGACTAGCGGGATCACCGGGGAGCTGTTTTTT
CASSQETSGITGELFF
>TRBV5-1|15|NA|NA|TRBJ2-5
TGCGCCAGCAGCTCCACGGGACACTACCAAGAGACCCAGTACTTC
CASSSTGHYQETQYF
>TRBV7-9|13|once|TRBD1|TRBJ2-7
TGTGCCAGCAGCCAGAGCGACAGGGCTAGGCAGTACTTC
CASSQSDRARQYF
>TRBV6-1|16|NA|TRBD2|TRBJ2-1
TGTGCCAGCAGTGAATTTGCGACTAGCGGGACTAATGAGCAGTTCTTC
CASSEFATSGTNEQFF
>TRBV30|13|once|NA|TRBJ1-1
TGTGCCTGGATAGCAGGAGCTAACACTGAAGCTTTCTTT
CAWIAGANTEAFF
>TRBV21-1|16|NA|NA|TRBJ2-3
TGTGCCAGCAGCAAGACTAGCGGGACTAGCACAGATACGCAGTATTTT
CASSKTSGTSTDTQYF
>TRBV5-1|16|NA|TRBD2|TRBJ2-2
TGCGCCAGCAGCACGGGACTAGCGGGGAACACCGGGGAGCTGTTTTTT
CASSTGLAGNTGELFF
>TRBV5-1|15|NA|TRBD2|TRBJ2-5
TGCGCCAGCAGCTTGGGGGAAGCGGGAAGAGAGACCCAGTACTTC
CASSLGEAGRETQYF
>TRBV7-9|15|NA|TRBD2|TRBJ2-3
TGTGCCAGCAGCCCGACTAGCGGGAGCACAGATACGCAGTATTTT
CASSPTSGSTDTQYF
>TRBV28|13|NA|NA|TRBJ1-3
TGTGCCAGCGGCGACCTCTCTGGAAACACCATATATTTT
CASGDLSGNTIYF
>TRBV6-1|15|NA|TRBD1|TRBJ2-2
TGTGCCAGCACAGGGACAGGGGGTTATACCGGGGAGCTGTTTTTT
CASTGTGGYTGELFF
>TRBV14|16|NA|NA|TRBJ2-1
TGTGCCAGCAGCCGCGTAGTCGGACCTCCTTACAATGAGCAGTTCTTC
CASSRVVGPPYNEQFF
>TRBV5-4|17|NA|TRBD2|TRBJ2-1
TGTGCCAGCAGCTTGGGGGGGGGACCAAGCTCCTACAATGAGCAGTTCTTC
CASSLGGGPSSYNEQFF
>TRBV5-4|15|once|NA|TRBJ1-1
TGTGCCAGCAGCTTGGACTGGGGGGTCTACACTGAAGCTTTCTTT
CASSLDWGVYTEAFF
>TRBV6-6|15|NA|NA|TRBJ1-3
TGTGCCAGCACCCTAGGACGGTTGACTGGAAACACCATATATTTT
CASTLGRLTGNTIYF
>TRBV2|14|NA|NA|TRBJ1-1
TGTGCCAGCAGCCGGACGGGGGGGACCACTGAAGCTTTCTTT
CASSRTGGTTEAFF
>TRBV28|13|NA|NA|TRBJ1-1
TGTGCCAGCTTAGGGGTTTTTAACACTGAAGCTTTCTTT
CASLGVFNTEAFF
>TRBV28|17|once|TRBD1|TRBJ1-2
TGTGCCAGCAGGAGACGGACAGGAATCGACCACGACTATGGCTACACCTTC
CASRRRTGIDHDYGYTF
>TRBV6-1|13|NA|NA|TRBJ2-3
TGTGCCAGCAGTGTAGTAGGGATAGATACGCAGTATTTT
CASSVVGIDTQYF
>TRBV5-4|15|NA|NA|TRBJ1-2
TGTGCCAGCAGCTTGGCCGGGGGGTCTTGGTATGGCTACACCTTC
CASSLAGGSWYGYTF
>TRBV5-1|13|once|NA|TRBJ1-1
TGCGCCAGCAGCTTCTACATGGGGACTGAAGCTTTCTTT
CASSFYMGTEAFF
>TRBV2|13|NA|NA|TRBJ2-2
TGTGCCAGCGATACAGGTCTAACCGGGGAGCTGTTTTTT
CASDTGLTGELFF
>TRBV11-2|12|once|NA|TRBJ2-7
TGTGCCAGCAGCTTACAACCTTACGAGCAGTACTTC
CASSLQPYEQYF
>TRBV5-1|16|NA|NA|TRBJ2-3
TGCGCCAGCAGCCCCGGGACTTTGGTCTTCACAGATACGCAGTATTTT
CASSPGTLVFTDTQYF
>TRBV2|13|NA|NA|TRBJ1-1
TGTGCCAGCAGTGAAGCGCGAGGGACTGAAGCTTTCTTT
CASSEARGTEAFF
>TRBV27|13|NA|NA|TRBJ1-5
TGTGCCAGCAGTTGGGGTGGGGCCCAGCCCCAGCATTTT
CASSWGGAQPQHF
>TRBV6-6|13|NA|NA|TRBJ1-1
TGTGCCAGCAGACCGACTGGAGTCACTGAAGCTTTCTTT
CASRPTGVTEAFF
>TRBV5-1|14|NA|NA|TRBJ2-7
TGCGCCAGCAGCTTGGAGGCGGGGTCCTACGAGCAGTACTTC
CASSLEAGSYEQYF
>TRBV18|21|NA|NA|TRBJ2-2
TGTGCCAGCTCACCACAGTATTTCCAGGGTGGATCGGGTACGAACACCGGGGAGCTGTTTTTT
CASSPQYFQGGSGTNTGELFF
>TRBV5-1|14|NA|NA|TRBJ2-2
TGCGCCAGCGAGGGTCTAGGGAACACCGGGGAGCTGTTTTTT
CASEGLGNTGELFF
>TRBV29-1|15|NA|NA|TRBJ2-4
TGCAGCGTTATAGTCGGGCTTATAGCCAAAAACATTCAGTACTTC
CSVIVGLIAKNIQYF
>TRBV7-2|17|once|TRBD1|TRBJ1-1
TGTGCCAGCAGCCTTACCTCTCTCGGACAGGGGGGGACTGAAGCTTTCTTT
CASSLTSLGQGGTEAFF
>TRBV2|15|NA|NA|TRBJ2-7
TGTGCCAGCACAGCCTACCCGGACAGCGGTCTCGAGCAGTACTTC
CASTAYPDSGLEQYF
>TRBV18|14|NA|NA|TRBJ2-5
TGTGCCAGCTCACCACCGATGGGGGGAGAGACCCAGTACTTC
CASSPPMGGETQYF
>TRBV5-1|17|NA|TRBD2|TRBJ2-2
TGCGCCAGCAGCTTGGAGGTCCCGGCGGGAGACACCGGGGAGCTGTTTTTT
CASSLEVPAGDTGELFF
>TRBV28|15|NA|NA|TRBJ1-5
TGTGCCAGCACCCCGGGGGGGATCAGCAATCAGCCCCAGCATTTT
CASTPGGISNQPQHF
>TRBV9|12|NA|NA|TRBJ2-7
TGTGCCTCCGGGGACATCGGTAGGGAGCAGTACTTC
CASGDIGREQYF
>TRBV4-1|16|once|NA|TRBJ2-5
TGCGCCAGCAGCCAAGATGGTGGAGGGGGAGCAGAGACCCAGTACTTC
CASSQDGGGGAETQYF
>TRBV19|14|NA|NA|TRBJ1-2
TGTGCCAGTAGTGAATTTGGGGGCGACTATGGCTACACCTTC
CASSEFGGDYGYTF
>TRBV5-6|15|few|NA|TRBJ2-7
TGTGCCAGCAGCATCAGGCAGTTAAGCTCCTACGAGCAGTACTTC
CASSIRQLSSYEQYF
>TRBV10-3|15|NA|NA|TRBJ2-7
TGTGCCATCAGTTCGGGACGGGACAAAACCTACGAGCAGTACTTC
CAISSGRDKTYEQYF